This T cell receptor (beta chain) was obtained from a study of cytomegalovirus exposure and HLA in healthy donors. Points from the study as a whole: Earlier results showed most TCR beta V segments being productive about 90% or about 30% of the time. The study put under 200 TCR beta chains on its list as cytomegalovirus-associated. Within the data, a cluster of highly shared sequence variants was likely a sequencing artifact.

Vbeta (60) and Jbeta (13) primers were used in the PCR. TCRdb keeps only in-frame clones here, not all; method: immunoSEQ multiplex PCR. This sample yields 100,000 or so clones, of which about 80% are seen a single time; roughly 8.2% belongs to the top ten. This clone was found once. Antigen: not known. CDR1 is MDHEN, CDR2 SYDVKM, per germline. V shed 5 bases and J shed 3 bases, with 17 bases lying between them. This CDR3 has 15 residues. This sequence joins TRBV28 and TRBJ2-7, with D maybe TRBD2 (6 bases). This TCR came from a man aged 35 to 55 in good health and CMV-seropositive. Sequencing input: PBMCs. The CDR3 here is CASSPTWGGSYEQYF. In DNA form, the CDR3 reads TGTGCCAGCAGTCCCACCTGGGGAGGAAGCTACGAGCAGTACTTC. The whole variable domain, filled in from reference TRBV28 and TRBJ2-7, reads DVKVTQSSRYLVKRTGEKVFLECVQDMDHENMFWYRQDPGLGLRLIYFSYDVKMKEKGDIPEGYSVSREKKERFSLILESASTNQTSMYLCASSPTWGGSYEQYFGPGTRLTVT.